This T cell receptor (beta chain) was found in a study of shared T cell receptors in the human thymus. Sequencing used immunoSEQ multiplex PCR; TCRdb keeps in-frame clones, though not all of them. The top ten hold 0.01% of the sample, which has some 700,000 clones, around nine tenths seen once. Germline V gene data show CDR1 as ENHRY and CDR2 as SYGVKD. Trimming cost V 6 bases and J 4 bases; bases outside gene matches: 26. The CDR3 covers 20 residues. The same sample was also used in a study of human thymus T cells. That source reports: Donors were healthy Finnish infants having corrective surgery for congenital heart defects. Surgeons resected thymus tissue during corrective heart surgery. Biased V and J segment usage appeared in thymus and peripheral blood. Overlap was high between thymic repertoires from unrelated individuals, as reported in related research.

This chain links TRBV10-3 with TRBJ2-7, with TRBD2 identical over 8 bases. The receptor comes from a boy in the first two years of life with a congenital heart defect. Sequenced material: thymocytes. The CDR3 reads CAIRGETLAGTPRIKYEQYF. Written as DNA, the CDR3 is TGTGCCATCAGGGGGGAGACCCTAGCGGGCACGCCACGCATAAAATACGAGCAGTACTTC.